This T cell receptor (beta chain) was profiled in a study of blood T cell repertoires in COVID-19. Germline loops: CDR1 MNHEY, CDR2 SVGAGI. CDR3 length: 15 amino acids. V was pared by 0 bases and J by 3 bases, with 11 bases between. Generated by immunoSEQ multiplex PCR, the TCRdb table keeps only in-frame clones and is missing some. The sample lists around 98,000 clones, around 72% occurring once. The V call is TRBV6-5, the J call TRBJ1-1; the D is unclear. The sequenced sample was peripheral blood. The source is a man aged 70-80 years with acute or convalescent COVID-19. The CDR3 loop is CASSYSIWRDTEAFF. CDR3 DNA sequence: TGTGCCAGCAGTTACTCGATATGGAGGGACACTGAAGCTTTCTTT.